This T cell receptor (beta chain) was documented in a study of response to subunit inactivated influenza vaccine. Notes on the study in general: After each seasonal influenza vaccination, few new T cells are recruited, the authors suggested.

TCRdb itself ran the RT-PCR reads through MiXCR, one entry per CDR3 protein. The sample contains some 520,000 distinct CDR3 sequences, 16% of which appear only once. This clonotype was counted between two and nine times. The antigen remains undetermined. Germline V gives CDR1 MDHEN, CDR2 SYDVKM. V was trimmed by 4 bases and J by 0 bases, leaving 12 bases between them. The CDR3 runs 16 residues. The TCR sequence derives from a man between 50 and 70 years old who received an inactivated influenza vaccine. The chain joins TRBV28 to TRBJ1-4; maybe TRBD1 (5 bases). Sequences were derived from CD4+ T cells sorted from PBMCs, sampled around 25 months after vaccination. The CDR3 loop reads CASSSIDSATNEKLFF. CDR3 bases: TGTGCCAGCAGTTCAATCGACAGCGCAACTAATGAAAAACTGTTTTTT.